Here is one T cell receptor beta chain with its context. How the authors handled the data: Reference gene primers were amplified, and this amplification served to estimate nucleated cell counts. The assay was immunoSEQ multiplex PCR, and TCRdb's table has in-frame clones only and misses some. V, J and clone size are taken as reported in that table, and D and trimming were inferred from the DNA itself. Here the sample spans about 75,000 clones, more than 80% being singletons. This CDR3 is built from 16 residues. Germline CDR1 is MGHDK and CDR2 is SYGVNS. V shed 3 bases and J shed 1 base, with 15 bases lying between them. The record originates from a study of blood T cell repertoires in COVID-19. Overall study: Researchers got acute and convalescent COVID-19 samples from the United States, Italy and Spain. The analysed material was cDNA or gDNA that came from T cells, B-cell-depleted T cells, or PBMCs.

The rearrangement joins TRBV25-1 to TRBJ1-1; no reliable D call. The specimen was peripheral blood. This clonotype originated in a human donor in a cohort sampled during active COVID-19. The CDR3, as DNA: TGTGCCAGCAGTGAGGAGGCACCTTTTAAGAACACTGAAGCTTTCTTT. Translation: CASSEEAPFKNTEAFF.